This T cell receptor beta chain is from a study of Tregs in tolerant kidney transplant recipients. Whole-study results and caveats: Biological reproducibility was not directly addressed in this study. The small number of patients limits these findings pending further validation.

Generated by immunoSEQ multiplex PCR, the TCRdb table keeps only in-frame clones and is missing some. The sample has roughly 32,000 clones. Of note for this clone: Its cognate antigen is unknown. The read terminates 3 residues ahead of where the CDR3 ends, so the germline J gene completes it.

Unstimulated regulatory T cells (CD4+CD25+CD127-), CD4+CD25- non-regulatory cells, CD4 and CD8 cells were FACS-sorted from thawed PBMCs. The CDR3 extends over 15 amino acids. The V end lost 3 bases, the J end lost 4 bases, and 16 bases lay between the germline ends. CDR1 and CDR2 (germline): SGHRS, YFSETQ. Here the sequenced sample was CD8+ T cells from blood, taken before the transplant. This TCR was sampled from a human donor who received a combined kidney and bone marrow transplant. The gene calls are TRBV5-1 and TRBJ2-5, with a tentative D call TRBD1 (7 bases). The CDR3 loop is CASSSREAGGETQYF. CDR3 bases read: TGCGCCAGCAGCTCAAGGGAGGCAGGGGGAGAGACC.